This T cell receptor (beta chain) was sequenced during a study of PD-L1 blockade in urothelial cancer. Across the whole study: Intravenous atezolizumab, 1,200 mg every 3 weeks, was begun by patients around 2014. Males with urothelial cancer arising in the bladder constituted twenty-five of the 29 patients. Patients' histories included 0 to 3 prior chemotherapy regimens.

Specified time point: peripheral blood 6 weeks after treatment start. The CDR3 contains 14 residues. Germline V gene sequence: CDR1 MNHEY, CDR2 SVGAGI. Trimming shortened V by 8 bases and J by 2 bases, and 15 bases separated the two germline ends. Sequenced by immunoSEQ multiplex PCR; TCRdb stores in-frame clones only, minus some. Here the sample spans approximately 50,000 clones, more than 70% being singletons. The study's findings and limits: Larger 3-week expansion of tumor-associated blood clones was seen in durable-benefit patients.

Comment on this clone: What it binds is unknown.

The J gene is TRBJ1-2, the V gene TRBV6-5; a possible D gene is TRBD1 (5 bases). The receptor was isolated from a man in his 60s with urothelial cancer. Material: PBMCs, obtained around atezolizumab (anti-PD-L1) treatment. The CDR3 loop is CASGGTPWNYGYTF. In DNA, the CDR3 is TGTGCCAGCGGGGGGACGCCTTGGAACTATGGCTACACCTTC.